This section outlines one T cell receptor beta chain sequence together with its context. Original processing notes: Quantification of nucleated cells was approximated via reference gene primer amplification. Repertoires were generated with immunoSEQ multiplex PCR, while TCRdb's copy carries only in-frame clones and drops some. The V and J calls and clone size come from that table; D and trimming were worked out from the DNA. Here the sample spans 250,000 or so clones, about 70% being singletons. This CDR3 is built from 16 residues. The germline CDR1 and CDR2 sequences are SGHTA and FQGNSA. J was trimmed by 4 bases and V by 4 bases; bases with no gene match: 6. The entry originates in a study of blood T cell repertoires in COVID-19. Study context: Samples came from the United States, Italy and Spain, spanning acute and convalescent COVID-19. T cells, B-cell-depleted T cells, or PBMCs supplied cDNA or gDNA.

V is TRBV7-2 and J is TRBJ2-1; the match to TRBD2 covers 11 bases. The origin of this receptor is a woman of 80 years or more with acute or convalescent COVID-19. Sequencing was carried out using peripheral blood. The CDR3 here is CASSSSGLAEYNEQFF. The CDR3 coding sequence is TGTGCCAGCAGCTCATCGGGACTAGCGGAGTACAATGAGCAGTTCTTC.